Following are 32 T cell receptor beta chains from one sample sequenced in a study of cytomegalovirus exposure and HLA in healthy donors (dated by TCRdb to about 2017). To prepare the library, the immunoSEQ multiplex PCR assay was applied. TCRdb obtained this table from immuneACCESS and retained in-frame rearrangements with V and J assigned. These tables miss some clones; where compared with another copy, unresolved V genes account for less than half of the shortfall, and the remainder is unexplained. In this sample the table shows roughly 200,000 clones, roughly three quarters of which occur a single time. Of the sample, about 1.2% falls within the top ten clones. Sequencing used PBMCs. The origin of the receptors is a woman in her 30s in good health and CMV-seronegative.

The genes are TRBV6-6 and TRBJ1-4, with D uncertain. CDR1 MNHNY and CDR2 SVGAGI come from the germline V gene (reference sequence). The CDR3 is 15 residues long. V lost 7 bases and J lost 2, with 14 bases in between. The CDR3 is CASTKTTVTNEKLFF. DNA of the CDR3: TGTGCCAGCACCAAAACAACAGTCACTAATGAAAAACTGTTTTTT.

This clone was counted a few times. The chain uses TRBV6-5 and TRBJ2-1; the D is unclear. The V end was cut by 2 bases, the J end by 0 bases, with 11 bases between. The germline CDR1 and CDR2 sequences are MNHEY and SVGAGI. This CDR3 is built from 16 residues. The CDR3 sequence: CASSYDQASSYNEQFF. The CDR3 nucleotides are TGTGCCAGCAGTTACGATCAGGCGAGCTCCTACAATGAGCAGTTCTTC.

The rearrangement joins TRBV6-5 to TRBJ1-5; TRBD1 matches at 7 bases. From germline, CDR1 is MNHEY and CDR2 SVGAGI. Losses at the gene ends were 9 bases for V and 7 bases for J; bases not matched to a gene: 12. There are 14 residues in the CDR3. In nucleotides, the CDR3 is TGTGCCAGTAGGCGACAGGGTTTAGGACAGCCCCAGCATTTT. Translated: CASRRQGLGQPQHF.

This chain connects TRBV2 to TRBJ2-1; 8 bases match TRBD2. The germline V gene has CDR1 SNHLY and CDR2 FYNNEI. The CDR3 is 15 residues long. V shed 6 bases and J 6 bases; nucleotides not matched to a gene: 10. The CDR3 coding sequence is TGTGCCAGCAGGGTAAGCGGGAGTCCACTCAATGAGCAGTTCTTC. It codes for CASRVSGSPLNEQFF.

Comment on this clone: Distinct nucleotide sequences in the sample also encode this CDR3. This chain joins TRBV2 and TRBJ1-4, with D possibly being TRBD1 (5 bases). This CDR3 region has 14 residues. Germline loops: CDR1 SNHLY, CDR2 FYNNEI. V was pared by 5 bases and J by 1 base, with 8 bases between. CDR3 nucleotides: TGTGCCAGCAGTCTTCAGGGAACTAATGAAAAACTGTTTTTT. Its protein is CASSLQGTNEKLFF.

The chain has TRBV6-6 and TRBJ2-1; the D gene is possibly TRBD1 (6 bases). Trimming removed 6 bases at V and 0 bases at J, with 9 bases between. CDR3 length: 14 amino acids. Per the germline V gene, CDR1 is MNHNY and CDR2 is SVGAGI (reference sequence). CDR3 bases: TGTGCCAGCAGGGACAGTAGCTCCTACAATGAGCAGTTCTTC. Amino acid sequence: CASRDSSSYNEQFF.

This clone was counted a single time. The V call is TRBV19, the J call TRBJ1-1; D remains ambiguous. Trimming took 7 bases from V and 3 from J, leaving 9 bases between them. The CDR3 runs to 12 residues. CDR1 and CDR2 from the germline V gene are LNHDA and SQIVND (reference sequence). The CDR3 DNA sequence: TGTGCCAGTAACGACTACGACACTGAAGCTTTCTTT. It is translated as CASNDYDTEAFF.

The CDR3 DNA reads TGTGCCAGCAGTTACTCGGGAAGGGGAGAGACCCAGTACTTC. Protein product: CASSYSGRGETQYF. V usage is TRBV6-5 and J usage is TRBJ2-5, with D maybe TRBD1 (5 bases). CDR1 MNHEY and CDR2 SVGAGI come from the germline V gene. Trimming removed 0 bases from V and 4 bases from J, with 9 bases in between. This CDR3 has 14 amino acids.

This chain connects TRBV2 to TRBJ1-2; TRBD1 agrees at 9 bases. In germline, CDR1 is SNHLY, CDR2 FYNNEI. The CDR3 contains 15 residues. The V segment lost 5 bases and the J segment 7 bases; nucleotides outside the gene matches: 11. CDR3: CASSLSRDRAAGYTF. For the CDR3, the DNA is TGTGCCAGCAGTCTATCACGGGACAGGGCTGCTGGCTACACCTTC.

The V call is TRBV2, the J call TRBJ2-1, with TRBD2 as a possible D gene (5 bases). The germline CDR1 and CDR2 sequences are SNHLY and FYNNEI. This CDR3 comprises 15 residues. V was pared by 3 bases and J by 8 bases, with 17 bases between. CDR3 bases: TGTGCCAGCAGTGAGAACGGGATCCCTCGCCATGAGCAGTTCTTC. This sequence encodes CASSENGIPRHEQFF.

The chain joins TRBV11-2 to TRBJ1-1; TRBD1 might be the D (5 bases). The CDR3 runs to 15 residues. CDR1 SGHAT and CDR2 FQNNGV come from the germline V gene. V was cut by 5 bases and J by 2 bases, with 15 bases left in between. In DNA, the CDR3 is TGTGCCAGCAGCGACGGGGGTAGGGGAAACACTGAAGCTTTCTTT. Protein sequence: CASSDGGRGNTEAFF.

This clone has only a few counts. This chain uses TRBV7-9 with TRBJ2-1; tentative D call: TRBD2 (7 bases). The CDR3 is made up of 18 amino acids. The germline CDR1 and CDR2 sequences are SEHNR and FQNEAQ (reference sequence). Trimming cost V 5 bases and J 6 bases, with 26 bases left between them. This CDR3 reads CASSRTKARGGTVNEQFF. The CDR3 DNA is TGTGCCAGCAGCCGCACAAAAGCGAGGGGGGGTACCGTCAATGAGCAGTTCTTC. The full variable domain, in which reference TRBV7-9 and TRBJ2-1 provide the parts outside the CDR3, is DTGVSQNPRHKITKRGQNVTFRCDPISEHNRLYWYRQTLGQGPEFLTYFQNEAQLEKSRLLSDRFSAERPKGSFSTLEIQRTEQGDSAMYLCASSRTKARGGTVNEQFFGPGTRLTVL.

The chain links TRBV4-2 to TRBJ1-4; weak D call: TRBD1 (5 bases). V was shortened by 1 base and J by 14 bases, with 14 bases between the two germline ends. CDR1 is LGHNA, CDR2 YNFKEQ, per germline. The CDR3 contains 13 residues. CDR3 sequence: CASSQAQGQELFF. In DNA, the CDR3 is TGTGCCAGCAGCCAAGCCCAGGGTCAAGAGCTGTTTTTT.

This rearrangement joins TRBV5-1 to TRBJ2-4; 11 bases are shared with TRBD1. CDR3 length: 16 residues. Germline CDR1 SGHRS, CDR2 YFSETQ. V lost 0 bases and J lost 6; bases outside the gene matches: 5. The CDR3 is CASSLGGQGATNIQYF. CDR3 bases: TGCGCCAGCAGCTTGGGTGGACAGGGGGCTACAAACATTCAGTACTTC.

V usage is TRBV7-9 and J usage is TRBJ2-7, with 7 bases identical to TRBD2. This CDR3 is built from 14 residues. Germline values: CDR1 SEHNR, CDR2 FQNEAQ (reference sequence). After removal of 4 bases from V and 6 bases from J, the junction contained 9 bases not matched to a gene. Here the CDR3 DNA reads TGTGCCAGCAGCTCCACGGGAGGCCGGGGCGAGCAGTACTTC. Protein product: CASSSTGGRGEQYF. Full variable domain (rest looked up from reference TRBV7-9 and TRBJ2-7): DTGVSQNPRHKITKRGQNVTFRCDPISEHNRLYWYRQTLGQGPEFLTYFQNEAQLEKSRLLSDRFSAERPKGSFSTLEIQRTEQGDSAMYLCASSSTGGRGEQYFGPGTRLTVT.

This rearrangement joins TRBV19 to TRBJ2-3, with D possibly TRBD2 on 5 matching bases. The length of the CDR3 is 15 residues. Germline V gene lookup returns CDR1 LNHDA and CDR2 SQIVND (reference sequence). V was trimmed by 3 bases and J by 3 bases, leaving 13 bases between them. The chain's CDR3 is CASSIEYQRTDTQYF. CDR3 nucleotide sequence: TGTGCCAGTAGTATCGAGTATCAGCGGACAGATACGCAGTATTTT.

The CDR3 protein is CASCSGDSNSPLHF. CDR3 nucleotide sequence: TGTGCCAGCTGTTCTGGGGACAGCAATTCACCCCTCCACTTT. The rearrangement joins TRBV6-6 to TRBJ1-6, with 7 bases lining up with TRBD1. The CDR3 contains 14 residues. The J segment lost 7 bases and the V segment lost 8 bases, leaving 8 bases of the junction unmatched. The germline V gene encodes CDR1 MNHNY and CDR2 SVGAGI (reference sequence).

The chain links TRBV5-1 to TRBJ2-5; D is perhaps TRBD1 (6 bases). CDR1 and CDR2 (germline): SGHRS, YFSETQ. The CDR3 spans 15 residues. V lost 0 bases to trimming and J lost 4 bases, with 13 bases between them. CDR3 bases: TGCGCCAGCAGCTTGGTAAACAGGGCCAGAGAGACCCAGTACTTC. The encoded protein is CASSLVNRARETQYF.

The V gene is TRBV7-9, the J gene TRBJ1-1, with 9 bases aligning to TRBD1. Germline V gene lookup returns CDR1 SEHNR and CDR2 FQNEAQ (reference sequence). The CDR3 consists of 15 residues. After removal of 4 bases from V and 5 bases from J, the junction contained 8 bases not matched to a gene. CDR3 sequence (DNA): TGTGCCAGCAGCTCCTTACAGGGGGCGAGGACTGAAGCTTTCTTT. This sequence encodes CASSSLQGARTEAFF.

Here the CDR3 DNA reads TGCGCCAGCAGCTCGGATACAGTATGGGCCAACACTGAAGCTTTCTTT. It encodes CASSSDTVWANTEAFF. The chain couples TRBV5-1 to TRBJ1-1; D call uncertain. Germline V gene sequence: CDR1 SGHRS, CDR2 YFSETQ. With 3 bases removed from V and 2 bases from J, the gap between germline ends came to 17 bases. The CDR3 is 16 residues long.

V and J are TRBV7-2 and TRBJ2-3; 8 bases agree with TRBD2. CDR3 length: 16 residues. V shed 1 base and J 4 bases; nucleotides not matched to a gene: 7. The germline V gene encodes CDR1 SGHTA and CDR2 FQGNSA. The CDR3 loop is CASSLVGTRGADTQYF. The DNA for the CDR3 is TGTGCCAGCAGCTTAGTAGGGACTAGGGGGGCAGATACGCAGTATTTT.

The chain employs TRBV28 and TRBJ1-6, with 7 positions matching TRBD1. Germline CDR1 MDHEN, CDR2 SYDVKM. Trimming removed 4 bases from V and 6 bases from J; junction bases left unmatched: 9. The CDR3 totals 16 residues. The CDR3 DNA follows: TGTGCCAGCAGTTCCCCCGGACAGGATTTTAATTCACCCCTCCACTTT. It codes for CASSSPGQDFNSPLHF.

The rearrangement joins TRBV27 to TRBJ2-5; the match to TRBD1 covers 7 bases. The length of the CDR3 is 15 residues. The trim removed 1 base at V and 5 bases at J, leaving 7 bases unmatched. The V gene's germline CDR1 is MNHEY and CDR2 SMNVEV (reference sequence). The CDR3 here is CASSLFSGQRETQYF. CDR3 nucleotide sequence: TGTGCCAGCAGTTTATTCTCGGGACAGCGGGAGACCCAGTACTTC.

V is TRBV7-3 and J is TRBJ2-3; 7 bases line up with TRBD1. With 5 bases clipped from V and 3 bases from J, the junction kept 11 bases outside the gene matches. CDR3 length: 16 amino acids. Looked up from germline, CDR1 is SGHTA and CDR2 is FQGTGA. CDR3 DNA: TGTGCCAGCAGCCGTTCCGGGACAGACTCAACAGATACGCAGTATTTT. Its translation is CASSRSGTDSTDTQYF.

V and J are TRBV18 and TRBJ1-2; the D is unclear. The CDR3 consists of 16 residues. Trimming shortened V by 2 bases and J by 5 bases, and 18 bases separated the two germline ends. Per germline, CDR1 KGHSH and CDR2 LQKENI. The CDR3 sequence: CASSPYPERSGYGYTF. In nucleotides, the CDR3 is TGTGCCAGCTCACCATACCCCGAGAGGTCGGGATATGGCTACACCTTC.

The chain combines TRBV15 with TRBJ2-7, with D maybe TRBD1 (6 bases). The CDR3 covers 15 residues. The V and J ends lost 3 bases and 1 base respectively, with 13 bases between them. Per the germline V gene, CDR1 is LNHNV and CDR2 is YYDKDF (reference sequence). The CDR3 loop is CATSSPGTPSYEQYF. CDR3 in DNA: TGTGCCACCAGCAGTCCCGGGACACCTTCCTACGAGCAGTACTTC.

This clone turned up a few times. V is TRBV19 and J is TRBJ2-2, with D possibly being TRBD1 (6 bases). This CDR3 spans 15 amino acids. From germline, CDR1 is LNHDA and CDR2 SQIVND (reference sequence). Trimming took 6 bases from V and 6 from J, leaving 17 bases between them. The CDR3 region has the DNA TGTGCCAGTAGAAGGGGGTTCGGTGTCTCCGGGGAGCTGTTTTTT. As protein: CASRRGFGVSGELFF. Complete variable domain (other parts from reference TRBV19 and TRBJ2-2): DGGITQSPKYLFRKEGQNVTLSCEQNLNHDAMYWYRQDPGQGLRLIYYSQIVNDFQKGDIAEGYSVSREKKESFPLTVTSAQKNPTAFYLCASRRGFGVSGELFFGEGSRLTVL.

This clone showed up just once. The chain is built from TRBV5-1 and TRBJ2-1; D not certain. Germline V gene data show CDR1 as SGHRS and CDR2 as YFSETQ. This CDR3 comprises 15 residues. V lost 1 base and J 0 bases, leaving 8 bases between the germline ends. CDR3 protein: CASSLSEPSYNEQFF. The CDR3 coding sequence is TGCGCCAGCAGCTTGAGCGAACCCTCCTACAATGAGCAGTTCTTC.

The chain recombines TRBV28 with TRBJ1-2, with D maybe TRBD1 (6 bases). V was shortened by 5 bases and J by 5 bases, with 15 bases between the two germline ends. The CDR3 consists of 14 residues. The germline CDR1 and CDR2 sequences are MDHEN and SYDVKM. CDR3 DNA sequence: TGTGCCAGCAGTCCCCCCGGGCAGGGGTATGGCTACACCTTC. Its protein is CASSPPGQGYGYTF.

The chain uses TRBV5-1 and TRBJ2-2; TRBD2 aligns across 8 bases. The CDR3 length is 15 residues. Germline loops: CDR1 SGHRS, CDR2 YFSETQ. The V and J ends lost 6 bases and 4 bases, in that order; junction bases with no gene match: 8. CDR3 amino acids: CASTHGGGVTGELFF. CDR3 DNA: TGCGCCAGCACCCACGGGGGGGGCGTCACCGGGGAGCTGTTTTTT.

The CDR3 DNA follows: TGTGCCTGGAGTGTACTGGTTGGTAATTCACCCCTCCACTTT. Protein product: CAWSVLVGNSPLHF. The V and J genes are TRBV30 and TRBJ1-6; D uncertain. The CDR3 runs 14 residues. The germline V gene has CDR1 GTSNPN and CDR2 SVGIG (reference sequence). With 0 bases removed from V and 6 bases from J, the gap between germline ends came to 9 bases.

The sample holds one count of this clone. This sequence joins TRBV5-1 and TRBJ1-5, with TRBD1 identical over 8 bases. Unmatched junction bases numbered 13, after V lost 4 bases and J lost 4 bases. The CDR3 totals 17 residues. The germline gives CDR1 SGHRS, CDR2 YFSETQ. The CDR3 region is CASSLVPIQGGNQPQHF. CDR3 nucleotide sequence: TGCGCCAGCAGCCTCGTACCAATACAGGGGGGAAATCAGCCCCAGCATTTT.